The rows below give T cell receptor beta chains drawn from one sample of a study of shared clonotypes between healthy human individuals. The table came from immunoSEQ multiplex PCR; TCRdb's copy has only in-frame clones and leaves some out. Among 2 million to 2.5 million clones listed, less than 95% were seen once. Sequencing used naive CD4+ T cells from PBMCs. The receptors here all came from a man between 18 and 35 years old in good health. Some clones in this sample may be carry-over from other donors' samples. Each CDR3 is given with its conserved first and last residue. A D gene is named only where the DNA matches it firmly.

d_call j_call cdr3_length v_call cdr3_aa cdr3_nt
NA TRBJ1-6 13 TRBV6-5 CASTWTGGSPLHF TGTGCCAGCACCTGGACGGGCGGTTCACCCCTCCACTTT
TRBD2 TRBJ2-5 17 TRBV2 CASSGRNGLAGEETQYF TGTGCCAGCAGTGGCAGAAATGGGCTAGCGGGAGAAGAGACCCAGTACTTC
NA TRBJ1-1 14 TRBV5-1 CASSLGRGGTEAFF TGCGCCAGCAGCTTGGGGAGGGGCGGCACTGAAGCTTTCTTT
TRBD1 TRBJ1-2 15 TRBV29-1 CSVSLPTGLNYGYTF TGCAGCGTTAGCCTCCCGACAGGGTTAAACTATGGCTACACCTTC
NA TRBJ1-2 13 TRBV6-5 CASSYSWGYGYTF TGTGCCAGCAGTTACTCCTGGGGCTATGGCTACACCTTC
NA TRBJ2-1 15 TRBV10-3 CAISAGGSSYNEQFF TGTGCCATCAGTGCGGGTGGTAGCTCCTACAATGAGCAGTTCTTC
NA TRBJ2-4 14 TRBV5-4 CASSLGNAKNIQYF TGTGCCAGCAGCTTGGGGAACGCCAAAAACATTCAGTACTTC
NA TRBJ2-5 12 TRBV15 CATSPHQETQYF TGTGCCACCAGCCCCCACCAAGAGACCCAGTACTTC
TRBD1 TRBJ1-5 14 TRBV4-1 CASSQLTGNQPQHF TGCGCCAGCAGCCAATTGACAGGGAATCAGCCCCAGCATTTT
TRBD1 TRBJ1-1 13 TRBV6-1 CASSATGVTEAFF TGTGCCAGCAGTGCCACAGGGGTGACTGAAGCTTTCTTT
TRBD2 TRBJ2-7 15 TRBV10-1 CASLGLAGEYCEQYF TGCGCCAGCCTGGGACTAGCGGGAGAGTACTGCGAGCAGTACTTC
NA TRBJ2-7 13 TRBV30 CACRVGYPYEQYF TGTGCCTGCAGGGTAGGGTATCCCTACGAGCAGTACTTC
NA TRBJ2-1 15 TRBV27 CATSSGWGRGNEQFF TGTGCCACCTCATCCGGGTGGGGGCGAGGGAATGAGCAGTTCTTC
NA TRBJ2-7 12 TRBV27 CASSPHGYEQYF TGTGCCAGCAGTCCCCACGGCTACGAGCAGTACTTC
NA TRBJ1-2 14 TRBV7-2 CASSLAGAGSGYTF TGTGCCAGCAGCTTAGCGGGGGCAGGGAGTGGCTACACCTTC
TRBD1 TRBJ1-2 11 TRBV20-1 CSAWDRGGYTF TGCAGTGCTTGGGACAGGGGGGGCTACACCTTC
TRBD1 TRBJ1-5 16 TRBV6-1 CASSVHGQDSNQPQHF TGTGCCAGCAGTGTACACGGACAGGATAGCAATCAGCCCCAGCATTTT
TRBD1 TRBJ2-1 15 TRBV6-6 CASSFTGTGGLEQFF TGTGCCAGCAGTTTCACCGGGACAGGGGGCTTGGAGCAGTTCTTC